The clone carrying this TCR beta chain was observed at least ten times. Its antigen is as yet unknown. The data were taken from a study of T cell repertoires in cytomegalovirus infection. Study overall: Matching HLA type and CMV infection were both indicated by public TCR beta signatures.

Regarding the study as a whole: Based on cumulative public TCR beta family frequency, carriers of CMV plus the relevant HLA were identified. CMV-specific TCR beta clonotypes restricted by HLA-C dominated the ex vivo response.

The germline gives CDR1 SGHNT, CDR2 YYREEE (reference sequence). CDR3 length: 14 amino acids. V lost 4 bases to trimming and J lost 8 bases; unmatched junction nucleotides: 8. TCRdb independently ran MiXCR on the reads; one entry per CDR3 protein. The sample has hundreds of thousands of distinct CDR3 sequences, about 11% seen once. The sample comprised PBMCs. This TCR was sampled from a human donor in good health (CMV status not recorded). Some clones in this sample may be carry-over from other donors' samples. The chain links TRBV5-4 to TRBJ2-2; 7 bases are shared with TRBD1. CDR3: CASSLDRRRGELFF. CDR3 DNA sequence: TGTGCCAGCAGCCTGGACAGGAGACGAGGGGAGCTGTTTTTT.